This is a list of T cell receptor beta chains from one sample in a study of T cell responses to AZD1222 COVID-19 vaccine. Sequenced by immunoSEQ multiplex PCR; TCRdb stores in-frame clones only, minus some. Of 150,000 or so clones listed, 90% to 95% are singletons. Sequenced material: peripheral blood, taken on day 0 of AZD1222 vaccination. Source of these receptors: an adult in good health. Both conserved end residues are part of each CDR3. Each record gives: V gene, D gene, J gene, clone size, CDR3 protein. D genes are given only for firm matches. Rows give clone size only sometimes, using once, few, many, or a class for an expanded clone.

v_call: TRBV12-5
d_call: -
j_call: TRBJ1-4
clone_size: -
cdr3_aa: CASGLSGQSRGEKLFF

v_call: TRBV28
d_call: TRBD2
j_call: TRBJ2-7
clone_size: -
cdr3_aa: CASREGRLALYEQYF

v_call: TRBV10-3
d_call: TRBD2
j_call: TRBJ2-1
clone_size: -
cdr3_aa: CAITPASGYNEQFF

v_call: TRBV18
d_call: -
j_call: TRBJ1-5
clone_size: -
cdr3_aa: CASSPPGPNQPQHF

v_call: TRBV6-2/TRBV6-3
d_call: -
j_call: TRBJ2-1
clone_size: -
cdr3_aa: CASSYINEQFF

v_call: TRBV10-3
d_call: TRBD2
j_call: TRBJ2-3
clone_size: -
cdr3_aa: CAISEPSGTDTQYF

v_call: TRBV28
d_call: -
j_call: TRBJ1-4
clone_size: -
cdr3_aa: CATRTANEKLFF

v_call: TRBV15
d_call: TRBD2
j_call: TRBJ2-3
clone_size: -
cdr3_aa: CATSRLAGGTSTDTQYF

v_call: TRBV6-5
d_call: TRBD1
j_call: TRBJ1-2
clone_size: -
cdr3_aa: CASSQDRVVGGYTF

v_call: TRBV4-3
d_call: TRBD2
j_call: TRBJ2-6
clone_size: -
cdr3_aa: CASSQRAGGYSGANVLTF

v_call: TRBV19
d_call: -
j_call: TRBJ1-2
clone_size: -
cdr3_aa: CASSKPGVLNVGYTF

v_call: TRBV6-5
d_call: TRBD1
j_call: TRBJ1-1
clone_size: -
cdr3_aa: CASRQGANTEAFF

v_call: TRBV12-3/TRBV12-4
d_call: -
j_call: TRBJ1-5
clone_size: -
cdr3_aa: CASTSSGSQPQHF

v_call: TRBV6-4
d_call: -
j_call: TRBJ2-5
clone_size: once
cdr3_aa: CASSRESGETQYF

v_call: TRBV7-2
d_call: -
j_call: TRBJ2-7
clone_size: -
cdr3_aa: CASSPFPAGTYEQYF

v_call: TRBV28
d_call: -
j_call: TRBJ1-1
clone_size: once
cdr3_aa: CASSPPLGRAFF

v_call: TRBV30
d_call: TRBD1
j_call: TRBJ1-4
clone_size: -
cdr3_aa: CAWSGTGEYGAKLFF

v_call: TRBV28
d_call: -
j_call: TRBJ1-4
clone_size: -
cdr3_aa: CASSIRREKLFF

v_call: TRBV7-8
d_call: TRBD2
j_call: TRBJ2-1
clone_size: -
cdr3_aa: CASSPRTSGSYEQFF

v_call: TRBV3-1/TRBV3-2
d_call: TRBD2
j_call: TRBJ2-3
clone_size: -
cdr3_aa: CASSPGILTSGPTDTQYF

v_call: TRBV7-2
d_call: TRBD2
j_call: TRBJ2-5
clone_size: -
cdr3_aa: CASTSLGLASETQYF

v_call: TRBV6-2/TRBV6-3
d_call: -
j_call: TRBJ2-4
clone_size: once
cdr3_aa: CASSWDFLIAKNIQYF

v_call: TRBV28
d_call: TRBD1
j_call: TRBJ1-5
clone_size: -
cdr3_aa: CASSGTVSNQPQHF

v_call: TRBV5-1
d_call: -
j_call: TRBJ1-2
clone_size: -
cdr3_aa: CASSLEDNPAHYGYTF

v_call: TRBV12-3/TRBV12-4
d_call: -
j_call: TRBJ2-1
clone_size: few
cdr3_aa: CASRRRDEQFF

v_call: TRBV5-1
d_call: TRBD2
j_call: TRBJ2-4
clone_size: -
cdr3_aa: CASRPFDGGRAQELSKNIQYF

v_call: TRBV19
d_call: -
j_call: TRBJ1-2
clone_size: -
cdr3_aa: CASSIGPNRDGYTF

v_call: TRBV30
d_call: -
j_call: TRBJ1-1
clone_size: once
cdr3_aa: CAWSVWGPAGLTEAFF

v_call: TRBV12-5
d_call: TRBD1
j_call: TRBJ2-7
clone_size: once
cdr3_aa: CASGLRQGREQYF

v_call: TRBV5-4
d_call: -
j_call: TRBJ2-3
clone_size: -
cdr3_aa: CASSLGGTDTQYF

v_call: TRBV7-8
d_call: -
j_call: TRBJ1-1
clone_size: -
cdr3_aa: CASSSTGFAEAFF

v_call: TRBV12-5
d_call: -
j_call: TRBJ1-5
clone_size: few
cdr3_aa: CASGFAGGLNQPQHF

v_call: TRBV11-2
d_call: -
j_call: TRBJ1-4
clone_size: -
cdr3_aa: CASSSAGQSNEKLFF

v_call: TRBV27
d_call: -
j_call: TRBJ2-3
clone_size: -
cdr3_aa: CASSFLEGTDTQYF